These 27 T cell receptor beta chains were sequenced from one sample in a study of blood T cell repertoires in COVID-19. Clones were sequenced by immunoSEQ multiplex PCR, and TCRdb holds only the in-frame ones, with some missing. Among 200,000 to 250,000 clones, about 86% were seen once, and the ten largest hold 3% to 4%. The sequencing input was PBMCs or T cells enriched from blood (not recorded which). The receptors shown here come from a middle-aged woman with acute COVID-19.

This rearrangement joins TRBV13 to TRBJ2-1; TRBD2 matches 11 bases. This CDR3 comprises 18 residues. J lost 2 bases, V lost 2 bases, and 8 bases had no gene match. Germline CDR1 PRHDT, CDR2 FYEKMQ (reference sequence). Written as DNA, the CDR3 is TGTGCCAGCAGCTTAACACTAGCGGGAGTTTTCCCCTACAATGAGCAGTTCTTC. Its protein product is CASSLTLAGVFPYNEQFF. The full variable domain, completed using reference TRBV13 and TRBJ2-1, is AAGVIQSPRHLIKEKRETATLKCYPIPRHDTVYWYQQGPGQDPQFLISFYEKMQSDKGSIPDRFSAQQFSDYHSELNMSSLELGDSALYFCASSLTLAGVFPYNEQFFGPGTRLTVL.

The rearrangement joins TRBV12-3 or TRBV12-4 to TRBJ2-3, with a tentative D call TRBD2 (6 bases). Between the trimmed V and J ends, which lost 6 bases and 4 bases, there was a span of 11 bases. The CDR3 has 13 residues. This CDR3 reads CASSRKRADTQYF. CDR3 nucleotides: TGTGCCAGCAGCCGTAAGCGGGCAGATACGCAGTATTTT.

The CDR3 loop is CASRNGGSEKLFF. In DNA form, the CDR3 reads TGTGCCAGCAGGAACGGGGGGTCGGAAAAACTGTTTTTT. V usage is TRBV14 and J usage is TRBJ1-4; D may be TRBD1 (5 bases). The V gene lost 6 bases and the J gene lost 8 bases, with 13 bases spanning the gap. Germline CDR1 SGHDN, CDR2 FVKESK. The CDR3 spans 13 residues. Drawing the rest from reference TRBV14 and TRBJ1-4, the complete variable domain is EAGVTQFPSHSVIEKGQTVTLRCDPISGHDNLYWYRRVMGKEIKFLLHFVKESKQDESGMPNNRFLAERTGGTYSTLKVQPAELEDSGVYFCASRNGGSEKLFFGSGTQLSVL.

The CDR3 protein is CASSMGRERSGNTIYF. The CDR3, as DNA: TGTGCCAGTAGTATGGGGAGGGAACGATCTGGAAACACCATATATTTT. The V and J genes are TRBV19 and TRBJ1-3; D is undetermined. The CDR3 contains 16 residues. V shed 3 bases and J shed 1 base, with 13 bases lying between them. Per germline, CDR1 LNHDA and CDR2 SQIVND (reference sequence).

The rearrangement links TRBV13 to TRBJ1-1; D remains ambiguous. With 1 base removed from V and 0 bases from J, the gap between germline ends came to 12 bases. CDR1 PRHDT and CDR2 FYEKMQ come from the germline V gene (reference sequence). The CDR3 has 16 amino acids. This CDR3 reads CASSLDRIGLNTEAFF. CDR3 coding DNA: TGTGCCAGCAGCTTAGATCGTATCGGGTTGAACACTGAAGCTTTCTTT.

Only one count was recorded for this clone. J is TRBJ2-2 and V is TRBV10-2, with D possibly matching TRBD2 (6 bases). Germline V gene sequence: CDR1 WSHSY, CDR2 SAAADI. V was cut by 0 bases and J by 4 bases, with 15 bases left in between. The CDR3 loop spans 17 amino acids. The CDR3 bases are TGCGCCAGCAGTGAGTCGGGGTGGAGGGCAGGCACCGGGGAGCTGTTTTTT. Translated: CASSESGWRAGTGELFF.

CDR3 sequence: CASSLTGGPGTDTQYF. CDR3 bases: TGTGCCAGCAGCCTGACAGGGGGCCCCGGCACAGATACGCAGTATTTT. The chain employs TRBV5-6 and TRBJ2-3; TRBD1 aligns across 10 bases. The CDR3 is 16 amino acids. The germline CDR1 and CDR2 sequences are SGHDT and YYEEEE. Trimming removed 4 bases from V and 1 base from J; junction bases left unmatched: 6.

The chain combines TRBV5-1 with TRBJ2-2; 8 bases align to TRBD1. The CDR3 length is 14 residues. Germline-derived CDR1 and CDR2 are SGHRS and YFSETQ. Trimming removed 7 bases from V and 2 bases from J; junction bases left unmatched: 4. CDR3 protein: CASSTGVNTGELFF. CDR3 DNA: TGCGCCAGCTCGACAGGGGTCAACACCGGGGAGCTGTTTTTT.

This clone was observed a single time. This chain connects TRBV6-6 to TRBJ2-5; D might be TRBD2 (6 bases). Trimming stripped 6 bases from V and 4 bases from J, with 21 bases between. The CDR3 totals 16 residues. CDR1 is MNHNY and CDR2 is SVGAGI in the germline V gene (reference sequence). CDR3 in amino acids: CASSSSYSGSGETQYF. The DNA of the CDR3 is TGTGCCAGCAGCTCTTCCTACTCCGGGAGTGGAGAGACCCAGTACTTC.

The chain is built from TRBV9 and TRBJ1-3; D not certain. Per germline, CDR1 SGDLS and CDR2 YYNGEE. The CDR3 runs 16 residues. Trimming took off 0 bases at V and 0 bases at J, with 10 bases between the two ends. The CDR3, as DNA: TGTGCCAGCAGCGTAGTTGGCAGCGTCTCTGGAAACACCATATATTTT. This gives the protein CASSVVGSVSGNTIYF.

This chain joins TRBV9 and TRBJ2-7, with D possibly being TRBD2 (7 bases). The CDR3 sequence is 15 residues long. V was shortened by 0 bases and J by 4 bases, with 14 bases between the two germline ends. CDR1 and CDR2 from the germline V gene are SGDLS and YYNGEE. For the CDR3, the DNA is TGTGCCAGCAGCGTAGCGACGGGGGGCAGATACGAGCAGTACTTC. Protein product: CASSVATGGRYEQYF.

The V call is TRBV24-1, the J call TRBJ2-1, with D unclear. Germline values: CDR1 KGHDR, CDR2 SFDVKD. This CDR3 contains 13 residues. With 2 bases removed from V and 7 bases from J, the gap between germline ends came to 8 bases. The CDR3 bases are TGTGCCACCAGTGATTCCCTTGAGAATGAGCAGTTCTTC. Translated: CATSDSLENEQFF.

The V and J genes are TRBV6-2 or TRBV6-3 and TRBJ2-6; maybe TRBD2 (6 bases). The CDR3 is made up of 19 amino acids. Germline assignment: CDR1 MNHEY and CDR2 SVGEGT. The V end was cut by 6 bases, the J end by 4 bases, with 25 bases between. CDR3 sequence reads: CASSHISGRSLKGANVLTF. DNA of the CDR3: TGTGCCAGCAGCCACATTAGCGGAAGGTCTCTTAAGGGGGCCAACGTCCTGACTTTC.

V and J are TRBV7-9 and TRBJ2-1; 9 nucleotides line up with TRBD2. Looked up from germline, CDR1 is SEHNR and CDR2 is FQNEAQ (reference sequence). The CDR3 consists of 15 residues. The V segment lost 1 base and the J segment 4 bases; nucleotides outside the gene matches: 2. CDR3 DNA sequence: TGTGCCAGCAGCTTAGGAGCGGGAGGATACAATGAGCAGTTCTTC. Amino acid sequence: CASSLGAGGYNEQFF.

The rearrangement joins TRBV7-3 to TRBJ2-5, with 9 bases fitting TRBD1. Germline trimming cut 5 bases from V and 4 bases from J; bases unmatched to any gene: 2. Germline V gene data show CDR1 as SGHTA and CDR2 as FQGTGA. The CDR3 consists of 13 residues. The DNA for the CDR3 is TGTGCCAGCAGCCGACAGGGGGGAGAGACCCAGTACTTC. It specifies CASSRQGGETQYF.

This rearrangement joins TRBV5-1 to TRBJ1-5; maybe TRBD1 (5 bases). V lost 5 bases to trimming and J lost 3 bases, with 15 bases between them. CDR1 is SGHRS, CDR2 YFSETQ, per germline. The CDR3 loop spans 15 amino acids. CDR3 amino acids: CASSPGQPTNQPQHF. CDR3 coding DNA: TGCGCCAGCAGTCCAGGGCAACCGACCAATCAGCCCCAGCATTTT.

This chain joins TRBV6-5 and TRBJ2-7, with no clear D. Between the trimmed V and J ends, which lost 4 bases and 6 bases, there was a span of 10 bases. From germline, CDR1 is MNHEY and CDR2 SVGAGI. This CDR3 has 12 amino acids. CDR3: CASSLQSGEQYF. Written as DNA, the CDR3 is TGTGCCAGCAGTTTACAGTCAGGCGAGCAGTACTTC.

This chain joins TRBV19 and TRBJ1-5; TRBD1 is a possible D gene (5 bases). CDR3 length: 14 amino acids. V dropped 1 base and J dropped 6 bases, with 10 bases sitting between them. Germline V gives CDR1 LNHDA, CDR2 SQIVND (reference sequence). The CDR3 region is CASSIAGSGQPQHF. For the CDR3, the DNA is TGTGCCAGTAGTATAGCAGGGTCTGGTCAGCCCCAGCATTTT.

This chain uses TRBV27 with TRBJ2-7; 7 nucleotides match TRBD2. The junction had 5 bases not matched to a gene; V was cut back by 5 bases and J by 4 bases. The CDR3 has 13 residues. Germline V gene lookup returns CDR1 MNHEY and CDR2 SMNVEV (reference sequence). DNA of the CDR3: TGTGCCAGCAGTGGCGGGAGTCGGTACGAGCAGTACTTC. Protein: CASSGGSRYEQYF.

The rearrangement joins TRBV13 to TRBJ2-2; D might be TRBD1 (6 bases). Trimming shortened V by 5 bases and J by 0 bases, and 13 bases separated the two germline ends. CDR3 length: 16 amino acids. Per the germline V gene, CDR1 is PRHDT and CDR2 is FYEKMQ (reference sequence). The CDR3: CASSPPGAPNTGELFF. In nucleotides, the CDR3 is TGTGCCAGCAGCCCGCCAGGGGCCCCGAACACCGGGGAGCTGTTTTTT.

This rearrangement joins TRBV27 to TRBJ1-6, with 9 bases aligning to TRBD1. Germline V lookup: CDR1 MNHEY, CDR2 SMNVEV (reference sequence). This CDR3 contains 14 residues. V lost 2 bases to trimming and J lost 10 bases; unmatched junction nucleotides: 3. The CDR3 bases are TGTGCCAGCAGTTTAGACAGGGGGAAGTCACCCCTCCACTTT. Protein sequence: CASSLDRGKSPLHF.

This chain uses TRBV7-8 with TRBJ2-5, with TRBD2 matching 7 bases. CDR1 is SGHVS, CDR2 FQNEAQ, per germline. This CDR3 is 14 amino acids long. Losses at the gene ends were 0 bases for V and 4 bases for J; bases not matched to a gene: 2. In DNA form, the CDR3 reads TGTGCCAGCAGCTTAGCCGTAGCGGGAGAGACCCAGTACTTC. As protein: CASSLAVAGETQYF.

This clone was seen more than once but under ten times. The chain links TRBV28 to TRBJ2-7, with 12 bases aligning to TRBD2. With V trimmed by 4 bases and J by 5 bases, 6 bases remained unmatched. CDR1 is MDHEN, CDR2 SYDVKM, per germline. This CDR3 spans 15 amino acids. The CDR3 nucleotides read TGTGCCAGCAGTTCGACTAGCGGGAGTGTCAACGAGCAGTACTTC. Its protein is CASSSTSGSVNEQYF.

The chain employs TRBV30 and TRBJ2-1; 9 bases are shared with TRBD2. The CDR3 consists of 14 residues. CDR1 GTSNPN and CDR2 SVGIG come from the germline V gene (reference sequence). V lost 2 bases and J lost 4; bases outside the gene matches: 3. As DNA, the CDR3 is TGTGCCTGGAGTCGCACTAGCGGGTACAATGAGCAGTTCTTC. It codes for CAWSRTSGYNEQFF.

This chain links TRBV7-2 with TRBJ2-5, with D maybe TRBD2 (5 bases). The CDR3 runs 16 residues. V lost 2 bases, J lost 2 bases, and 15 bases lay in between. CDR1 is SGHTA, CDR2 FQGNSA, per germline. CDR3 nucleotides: TGTGCCAGCAGCTTAAGCGGCCTAGCTGTTCAAGAGACCCAGTACTTC. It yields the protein CASSLSGLAVQETQYF.

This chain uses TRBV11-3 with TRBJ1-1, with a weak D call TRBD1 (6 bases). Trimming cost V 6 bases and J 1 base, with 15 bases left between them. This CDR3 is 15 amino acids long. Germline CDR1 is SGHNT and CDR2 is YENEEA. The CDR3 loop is CASSYRVMGNTEAFF. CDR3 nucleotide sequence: TGTGCCAGCAGTTACAGGGTTATGGGGAACACTGAAGCTTTCTTT.

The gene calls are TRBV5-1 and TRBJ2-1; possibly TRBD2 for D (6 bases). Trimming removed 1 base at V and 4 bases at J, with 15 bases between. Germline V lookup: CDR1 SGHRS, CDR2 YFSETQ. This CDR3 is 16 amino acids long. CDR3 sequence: CASSLLGGGPYNEQFF. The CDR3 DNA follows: TGCGCCAGCAGCTTGCTGGGGGGAGGACCTTACAATGAGCAGTTCTTC.